This entry features one T cell receptor (beta chain) sequence. What it binds is not known. Sample-barcoded 5' priming and a J-beta primer mix drove a second PCR of 7 to 11 cycles. A single record per CDR3 protein comes from TCRdb applying MiXCR to the 5' RACE reads. Of about 1.5 million distinct CDR3 sequences in the sample, 42% were seen once. It was ten milliliters of peripheral blood that were drawn from each donor. The CDR3 has 16 amino acids. V trimming: 3 bases; J trimming: 4 bases; junction bases outside the gene matches: 5. This sample was included in a study of blood T cells in healthy people across ages. Regarding the study as a whole: When set beside aged donors, long-lived donors presented more naive CD4+ cells and higher diversity.

This chain links TRBV12-3 or TRBV12-4 with TRBJ2-3; 12 bases match TRBD2. Sequenced: blood. The sequence came from a woman aged 18-29 years in good health. The CDR3 sequence is CASSFGASGRADTQYF. For the CDR3, the DNA is TGTGCCAGCAGTTTCGGCGCTAGCGGGAGGGCAGATACGCAGTATTTT.